Listed below are T cell receptor beta chains from one sample, sequenced in a study of blood T cell repertoires in COVID-19. Repertoires were generated with immunoSEQ multiplex PCR, while TCRdb's copy carries only in-frame clones and drops some. There are under 100,000 clones in the sample; around 87% occur only once, and roughly 15% lies in the top ten. The sample comprised peripheral blood. Every receptor here comes from a male donor with acute or convalescent COVID-19. Each CDR3 is given without its conserved first and last residue. The order of the fields is J gene, clone size, V gene, CDR3 protein. The size entry is marked missing in some rows and otherwise reads once, few, many or a size class.

j_gene: TRBJ1-6
abundance: -
v_gene: TRBV5-4
CDR3aa: ASSRQEDSPLH

j_gene: TRBJ2-3
abundance: -
v_gene: TRBV21-1
CDR3aa: ASPSRTSTDTQY

j_gene: TRBJ1-1
abundance: -
v_gene: TRBV2
CDR3aa: ASTRVMNTEAF

j_gene: TRBJ2-1
abundance: -
v_gene: TRBV18
CDR3aa: ASSQTGQIIYNEQF

j_gene: TRBJ2-1
abundance: -
v_gene: TRBV5-6
CDR3aa: ASSPRTSGYNEQF

j_gene: TRBJ2-2
abundance: once
v_gene: TRBV19
CDR3aa: ASSTPGQGHANTGELF

j_gene: TRBJ1-1
abundance: -
v_gene: TRBV7-2
CDR3aa: ASSRGQPPNNEAF

j_gene: TRBJ2-5
abundance: -
v_gene: TRBV7-8
CDR3aa: ASSLLSQGRETQY

j_gene: TRBJ2-3
abundance: -
v_gene: TRBV12-3/TRBV12-4
CDR3aa: ASSLSQGDTQY

j_gene: TRBJ2-5
abundance: -
v_gene: TRBV15
CDR3aa: ATSRDLVEETQY

j_gene: TRBJ1-1
abundance: -
v_gene: TRBV4-1
CDR3aa: ASSQLGGYGTEAF

j_gene: TRBJ1-2
abundance: -
v_gene: TRBV15
CDR3aa: ATSRGGGAGEGYT

j_gene: TRBJ2-7
abundance: -
v_gene: TRBV13
CDR3aa: ASSVGQGSIYEQY

j_gene: TRBJ2-7
abundance: -
v_gene: TRBV9
CDR3aa: ASSVSRGQGYSSEQY

j_gene: TRBJ1-3
abundance: -
v_gene: TRBV7-9
CDR3aa: ASSWGTDGNTIY